The T cell receptor (beta chain) under discussion was sequenced for a study of blood T cell repertoires in COVID-19. V lost 4 bases, J lost 2 bases, and 6 bases lay in between. Germline V gene lookup returns CDR1 SGHTA and CDR2 FQGNSA. The CDR3 covers 13 residues. The data were produced by immunoSEQ multiplex PCR, yet TCRdb's version contains in-frame clones alone and is incomplete. In the table there are 240,000 or so clones, about 82% of which are singletons. The gene calls are TRBV7-2 and TRBJ2-1, with unresolved D. The clonotype originates from a man aged 80 or over with acute or convalescent COVID-19. Source material: peripheral blood. The CDR3 nucleotides read TGTGCCAGCAGCTCCCGGGCCTACAATGAGCAGTTCTTC. Amino acid sequence: CASSSRAYNEQFF.